The present T cell receptor (beta chain) was sequenced within a study of T-cell memory formation after mild COVID-19. Study conclusions and caveats: Prior to infection, memory already included some responding clones, suggesting cross-reactive memory joined. Contracting CD4+ clones were located mainly in CM and EM, and CD8+ clones in EMRA.

A remark on this clonotype: As yet, its antigen is unknown.

TCRdb redid the calling of the 5' RACE reads with MiXCR, one entry per CDR3 protein. Altogether about half a million distinct CDR3 sequences are present, roughly 18% being singletons, with the ten largest covering around 12%. CDR3 length equals 15 residues. V was trimmed by 1 base and J by 2 bases, leaving 9 bases between them. CDR1 is SEHNR, CDR2 FQNEAQ, per germline (reference sequence). V and J are TRBV7-9 and TRBJ1-5; no reliable D call. The receptor was derived from an adult woman who had mild COVID-19 (a few samples of this study predate the infection). Cell type and time point are not known. The sequencing input was PBMCs or a T cell subset sorted from them (not recorded which). CDR3 region: CASSLGSSGNQPQHF. Here the CDR3 DNA reads TGTGCCAGCAGCTTAGGAAGCAGTGGCAATCAGCCCCAGCATTTT.